Given below is one T cell receptor (beta chain) in context. The data were taken from a study of blood T cell repertoires in COVID-19. Study information: Sites across the United States, Italy and Spain contributed samples from acute and convalescent COVID-19. PBMCs, B-cell-depleted T cells, or T cells provided the cDNA or gDNA that made up the material.

The CDR3 runs 15 residues. CDR1 and CDR2 (germline): SSHAT, FNYEAQ (reference sequence). The V and J ends lost 8 bases and 5 bases, in that order; junction bases with no gene match: 11. In the authors' methods: Amplification with reference gene primers provided the estimates of nucleated cell counts. Assay used: immunoSEQ multiplex PCR; TCRdb lists only in-frame clones, some missing. That table is the source of V, J and clone size, and D and trimming were worked out from the DNA. Among tens of thousands of clones listed, about 85% were seen once. Source material: peripheral blood. The chain couples TRBV7-7 to TRBJ2-1, with 8 bases aligning to TRBD2. The sequence came from an elderly man with active or convalescent COVID-19. DNA of the CDR3: TGTGCCAGCTCTACGGGTATAGCGGGAAACAATGAGCAGTTCTTC. Translated: CASSTGIAGNNEQFF.